This entry features one TCR beta chain sequence. Its antigen is currently unknown. These data are taken from a study of cytomegalovirus exposure and HLA in healthy donors. Trimming stripped 1 base from V and 9 bases from J, with 13 bases between. Germline-derived CDR1 and CDR2 are SGHTA and FQGNSA. The CDR3 length is 14 residues. The PCR ran on 60 Vbeta and 13 Jbeta primers. TCRdb keeps only in-frame clones here, not all; method: immunoSEQ multiplex PCR. The sample includes 120,000 or so clones, approximately 78% seen only once; the top ten take approximately 1.3%. Findings and caveats of the study: Prior analysis indicated that the majority of TCR beta V segments exhibited productivity approximately 90% or approximately 30% of the time. Upon later analysis, HLA-associated TCR beta chains proved more clonally expanded than other, equally common chains.

The rearrangement links TRBV7-2 to TRBJ2-1; D unresolved. The sequenced sample consisted of PBMCs. This TCR came from a woman in her twenties or thirties in good health and CMV-seronegative. In DNA, the CDR3 is TGTGCCAGCAGCTTAGTCGGGTCAACTACTGAGCAGTTCTTC. Translating it yields CASSLVGSTTEQFF.